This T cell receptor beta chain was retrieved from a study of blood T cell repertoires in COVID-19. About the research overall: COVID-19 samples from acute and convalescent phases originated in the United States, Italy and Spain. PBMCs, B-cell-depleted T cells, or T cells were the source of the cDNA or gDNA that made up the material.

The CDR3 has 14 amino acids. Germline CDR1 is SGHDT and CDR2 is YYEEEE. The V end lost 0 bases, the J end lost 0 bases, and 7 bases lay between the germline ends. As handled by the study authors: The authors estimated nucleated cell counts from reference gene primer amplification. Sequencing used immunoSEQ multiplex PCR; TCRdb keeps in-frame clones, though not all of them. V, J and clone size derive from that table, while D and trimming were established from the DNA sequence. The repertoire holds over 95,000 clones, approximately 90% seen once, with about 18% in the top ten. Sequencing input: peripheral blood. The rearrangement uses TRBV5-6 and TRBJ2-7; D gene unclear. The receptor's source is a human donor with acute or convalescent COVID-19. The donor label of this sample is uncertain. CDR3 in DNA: TGTGCCAGCAGCTTGGTGGAGAGCTCCTACGAGCAGTACTTC. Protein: CASSLVESSYEQYF. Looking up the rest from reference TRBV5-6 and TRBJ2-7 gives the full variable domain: DAGVTQSPTHLIKTRGQQVTLRCSPKSGHDTVSWYQQALGQGPQFIFQYYEEEERQRGNFPDRFSGHQFPNYSSELNVNALLLGDSALYLCASSLVESSYEQYFGPGTRLTVT.